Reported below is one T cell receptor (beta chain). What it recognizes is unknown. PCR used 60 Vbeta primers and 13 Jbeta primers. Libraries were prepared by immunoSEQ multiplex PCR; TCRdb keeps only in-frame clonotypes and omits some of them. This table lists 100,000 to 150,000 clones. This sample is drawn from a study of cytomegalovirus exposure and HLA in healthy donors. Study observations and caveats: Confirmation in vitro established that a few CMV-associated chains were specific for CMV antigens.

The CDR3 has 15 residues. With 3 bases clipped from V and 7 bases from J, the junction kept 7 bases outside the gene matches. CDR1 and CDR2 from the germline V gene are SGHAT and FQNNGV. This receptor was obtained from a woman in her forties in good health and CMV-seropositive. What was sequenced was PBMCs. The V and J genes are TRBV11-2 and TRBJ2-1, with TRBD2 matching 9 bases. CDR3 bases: TGTGCCAGCAGCTTGGTTGCGGGAGGGGGGAATGAGCAGTTCTTC. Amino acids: CASSLVAGGGNEQFF. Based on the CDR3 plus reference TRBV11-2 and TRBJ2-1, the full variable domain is EAGVAQSPRYKIIEKRQSVAFWCNPISGHATLYWYQQILGQGPKLLIQFQNNGVVDDSQLPKDRFSAERLKGVDSTLKIQPAKLEDSAVYLCASSLVAGGGNEQFFGPGTRLTVL.